A selection of T cell receptor beta chains follows, all from one sample in a study of shared clonotypes between healthy human individuals. Assay: immunoSEQ multiplex PCR; the TCRdb copy retains only in-frame clones and omits some. The sample includes approximately 530,000 clones, almost 97% of them seen just once. The sequenced sample consisted of naive CD4+ T cells sorted from blood. These receptors were collected from a woman aged 25 to 45 in good health. Both conserved end residues are part of each CDR3. The order of the fields is V gene, clone size, D gene, J gene, CDR3 protein, CDR3 DNA. D genes are given only for firm matches. The size of a clone is reported for some rows only, either as once, few or many, or as a class for expanded clones.

TRBV23-1	NA	TRBD1	TRBJ2-7	CASSRKDRGVPPYEQYF	TGCGCCAGCAGTCGAAAGGACAGGGGCGTACCCCCCTACGAGCAGTACTTC
TRBV5-1	NA	NA	TRBJ2-7	CASSPGDLVYEQYF	TGCGCCAGCAGCCCAGGGGATCTCGTCTATGAGCAGTACTTC
TRBV27	NA	NA	TRBJ2-5	CASSLRSVGRRETQYF	TGTGCCAGCAGTTTAAGGTCCGTGGGGAGACGGGAGACCCAGTACTTC
TRBV7-9	NA	NA	TRBJ2-1	CASSDRSGRPINEQFF	TGTGCCAGCAGCGACCGGTCCGGCCGCCCAATCAATGAGCAGTTCTTC
TRBV28	NA	NA	TRBJ2-7	CASSFGQPYEQYF	TGTGCCAGCAGTTTCGGGCAGCCCTACGAGCAGTACTTC
TRBV7-9	NA	TRBD2	TRBJ2-3	CASSLAGLDTDTQYF	TGTGCCAGCAGCTTAGCGGGACTAGATACAGATACGCAGTATTTT
TRBV19	few	NA	TRBJ1-5	CASSTNSNQPQHF	TGTGCCAGTAGTACCAATAGCAATCAGCCCCAGCATTTT
TRBV10-3	once	NA	TRBJ2-5	CAISKEGHGSETQYF	TGTGCCATCAGTAAAGAGGGCCACGGTTCAGAGACCCAGTACTTC
TRBV5-1	NA	NA	TRBJ1-1	CASSLVRGGREAFF	TGCGCCAGCAGCTTGGTCAGGGGCGGGAGGGAAGCTTTCTTT
TRBV5-1	NA	NA	TRBJ1-2	CASSSLLAGHGYTF	TGCGCCAGCAGTTCCCTGCTGGCAGGGCATGGCTACACCTTC
TRBV2	NA	NA	TRBJ2-7	CASSKDRRQYEQYF	TGTGCCAGCAGCAAAGACAGGAGGCAGTACGAGCAGTACTTC
TRBV27	NA	NA	TRBJ2-5	CASSPLGRVKETQYF	TGTGCCAGCAGTCCACTGGGCAGGGTTAAAGAGACCCAGTACTTC
TRBV5-1	NA	TRBD2	TRBJ2-5	CASSVGTSGMGETQYF	TGCGCCAGCAGCGTCGGGACTAGCGGGATGGGGGAGACCCAGTACTTC
TRBV6-6	NA	NA	TRBJ1-2	CASSRSDRPLGYTF	TGTGCCAGCAGCCGCTCTGACAGGCCCCTGGGCTACACCTTC
TRBV27	NA	TRBD1	TRBJ2-3	CASHLRRDREKGSFTDTQYF	TGTGCCAGCCACCTTCGGAGGGACAGGGAGAAAGGGTCCTTCACAGATACGCAGTATTTT
TRBV7-3	NA	NA	TRBJ2-2	CASSPGTGELFF	TGTGCCAGTAGCCCAGGGACCGGGGAGCTGTTTTTT
TRBV29-1	NA	TRBD2	TRBJ2-1	CSVAASGMVNEQFF	TGCAGCGTTGCGGCTAGCGGGATGGTCAATGAGCAGTTCTTC
TRBV7-2	NA	NA	TRBJ1-1	CASSVQGSVTEAFF	TGTGCCAGCAGCGTACAGGGTTCTGTCACTGAAGCTTTCTTT
TRBV28	NA	NA	TRBJ2-3	CASRGSGDTQYF	TGTGCCAGCAGAGGGTCGGGAGATACGCAGTATTTT
TRBV5-1	NA	NA	TRBJ1-1	CASSYGQMNTEAFF	TGCGCCAGCAGCTACGGACAGATGAACACTGAAGCTTTCTTT
TRBV21-1	NA	NA	TRBJ1-1	CASTPGALRDTEAFF	TGTGCCAGCACCCCGGGGGCCCTAAGGGACACTGAAGCTTTCTTT
TRBV6-4	NA	NA	TRBJ2-1	CASSDELGDEQFF	TGTGCCAGCAGTGACGAGCTAGGCGATGAGCAGTTCTTC
TRBV5-5	NA	NA	TRBJ2-1	CASSITGGHNEQFF	TGTGCCAGCAGCATTACCGGGGGCCACAATGAGCAGTTCTTC
TRBV7-2	NA	NA	TRBJ1-1	CASSLVGMNTEAFF	TGTGCCAGCAGCTTAGTAGGCATGAACACTGAAGCTTTCTTT
TRBV18	NA	TRBD2	TRBJ2-1	CASSPELANEQFF	TGTGCCAGCTCGCCGGAACTAGCGAATGAGCAGTTCTTC
TRBV18	NA	NA	TRBJ2-3	CASSPVETDTQYF	TGTGCCAGCTCACCAGTTGAGACAGATACGCAGTATTTT
TRBV18	NA	NA	TRBJ2-3	CASSPPHTDTQYF	TGTGCCAGCTCCCCACCCCACACAGATACGCAGTATTTT
TRBV20-1	NA	NA	TRBJ1-1	CSARGPDEAFF	TGCAGTGCTAGAGGACCAGATGAAGCTTTCTTT
TRBV5-8	NA	NA	TRBJ2-5	CASSLRQRTSETQYF	TGTGCCAGCAGCTTGCGCCAGCGGACCTCAGAGACCCAGTACTTC
TRBV29-1	NA	TRBD2	TRBJ2-5	CSVEDPQTSGILETQYF	TGCAGCGTTGAAGATCCGCAGACTAGCGGTATCCTAGAGACCCAGTACTTC
TRBV9	NA	NA	TRBJ2-5	CASSVGYTETQYF	TGTGCCAGCAGCGTAGGCTATACCGAGACCCAGTACTTC
TRBV7-9	NA	TRBD1	TRBJ2-7	CASSYRDRASYEQYF	TGTGCCAGCAGCTACCGGGACAGGGCTTCCTACGAGCAGTACTTC
TRBV19	NA	NA	TRBJ1-3	CASRSLSSGNTIYF	TGTGCCAGCAGAAGCTTGAGCTCTGGAAACACCATATATTTT
TRBV7-9	NA	NA	TRBJ1-6	CASSLPQAYSPLHF	TGTGCCAGCAGCTTACCGCAGGCCTATTCACCCCTCCACTTT
TRBV6-5	NA	NA	TRBJ1-1	CASSYSPGPNTEAFF	TGTGCCAGCAGTTACTCTCCAGGGCCGAACACTGAAGCTTTCTTT
TRBV27	NA	NA	TRBJ1-5	CASGFFGNQPQHF	TGTGCCAGCGGGTTTTTCGGCAATCAGCCCCAGCATTTT
TRBV28	NA	NA	TRBJ1-6	CASRSGPRRSHNSPLHF	TGTGCCAGCAGGTCGGGACCCCGAAGATCCCATAATTCACCCCTCCACTTT
TRBV7-2	once	NA	TRBJ2-7	CASRRTQEYEQYF	TGTGCCAGCAGACGTACTCAGGAATACGAGCAGTACTTC
TRBV27	NA	NA	TRBJ1-2	CASSPGGRPKAYGYTF	TGTGCCAGCAGCCCCGGAGGGAGACCGAAGGCCTATGGCTACACCTTC
TRBV5-1	NA	NA	TRBJ2-1	CASSLDWRTEQFF	TGCGCCAGCAGCTTGGACTGGCGAACTGAGCAGTTCTTC
TRBV4-2	NA	NA	TRBJ2-1	CASSPPGWRDEVYNEQFF	TGTGCCAGCAGCCCCCCCGGGTGGCGAGACGAAGTCTACAATGAGCAGTTCTTC
TRBV6-6	NA	NA	TRBJ2-3	CASSYGRSTDTQYF	TGTGCCAGCAGTTACGGGCGGAGCACAGATACGCAGTATTTT
TRBV28	NA	NA	TRBJ2-7	CASSSVGEQYF	TGTGCCAGCAGCTCGGTAGGGGAGCAGTACTTC
TRBV11-2	NA	TRBD1	TRBJ1-4	CASSIGQGGEKLFF	TGTGCCAGCAGCATTGGACAGGGTGGTGAAAAACTGTTTTTT
TRBV6-6	NA	NA	TRBJ1-1	CASSYSGGEQAFF	TGTGCCAGCAGTTACTCGGGGGGGGAACAAGCTTTCTTT
TRBV7-2	NA	NA	TRBJ2-7	CASSPPGTYSYEQYF	TGTGCCAGCAGCCCCCCCGGGACCTACTCCTACGAGCAGTACTTC
TRBV2	NA	NA	TRBJ1-1	CASSGTDQGAFF	TGTGCCAGCAGTGGGACAGACCAGGGAGCTTTCTTT
TRBV4-1	once	TRBD1	TRBJ2-5	CASSQDSLAGGVGEQYF	TGCGCCAGCAGCCAAGATAGTTTGGCAGGGGGAGTGGGTGAGCAGTACTTC
TRBV7-9	NA	TRBD1	TRBJ1-1	CASSFSLGTGRTRNTEAFF	TGTGCCAGCAGCTTCAGTTTGGGGACAGGGAGGACCCGGAACACTGAAGCTTTCTTT
TRBV28	NA	NA	TRBJ1-2	CASSTDSPYGYTF	TGTGCCAGCAGTACCGACAGTCCCTATGGCTACACCTTC
TRBV4-1	few	NA	TRBJ2-1	CASSQESGTEQFF	TGCGCCAGCAGCCAAGAGTCTGGGACAGAGCAGTTCTTC
TRBV5-1	NA	NA	TRBJ2-7	CASSVRGYEQYF	TGCGCCAGCAGCGTCAGGGGTTACGAGCAGTACTTC
TRBV2	NA	NA	TRBJ1-5	CASSERGYQPQHF	TGTGCCAGCAGTGAGAGAGGTTATCAGCCCCAGCATTTT
TRBV27	NA	NA	TRBJ2-1	CASSSSPGVTYNEQFF	TGTGCCAGCAGTTCTTCCCCGGGAGTGACCTACAATGAGCAGTTCTTC